Presented here are 27 T cell receptor beta chains from one specimen sequenced in a study of lymphopenia after photon versus proton radiotherapy. Sequenced by immunoSEQ multiplex PCR; TCRdb stores in-frame clones only, minus some. This table holds 55,000 to 70,000 clones, around 92% found once. Sequences were derived from peripheral blood, sampled from a patient treated with photon-based radiotherapy. Receptors originate from a woman in her thirties or forties with cholangiocarcinoma.

The V and J genes are TRBV6-1 and TRBJ1-2, with a tentative D call TRBD1 (5 bases). The CDR3 spans 14 residues. V lost 6 bases and J lost 2, with 13 bases in between. CDR1 and CDR2 from the germline V gene are MNHNS and SASEGT. CDR3 residues: CASRIDSANYGYTF. CDR3 sequence (DNA): TGTGCCAGCAGAATCGACAGTGCAAACTATGGCTACACCTTC.

Only one count was recorded for this clone. The chain is built from TRBV7-2 and TRBJ2-7, with a weak D call TRBD2 (7 bases). Deletions cut 5 bases from V and 6 bases from J, with 23 bases between. Germline V gene sequence: CDR1 SGHTA, CDR2 FQGNSA. This CDR3 is built from 16 residues. CDR3 region: CASSPGLGGRSAEQYF. CDR3 sequence (DNA): TGTGCCAGCAGCCCAGGTTTGGGGGGGCGGTCAGCCGAGCAGTACTTC.

The chain has TRBV30 and TRBJ2-7, with D unclear. There are 11 residues in the CDR3. CDR1 is GTSNPN, CDR2 SVGIG, per germline (reference sequence). V lost 1 base and J 4 bases, leaving 5 bases between the germline ends. The CDR3 region is CAWSDLYEQYF. CDR3 nucleotides: TGTGCCTGGAGTGATTTATACGAGCAGTACTTC.

The chain employs TRBV2 and TRBJ1-6; D is unresolved. CDR1 and CDR2 from the germline V gene are SNHLY and FYNNEI. The CDR3 runs 16 residues. Trimming left V 3 bases short and J 0 bases short, with 9 bases between. CDR3 DNA sequence: TGTGCCAGCAGTGATGGTCAGAGCTCCTATAATTCACCCCTCCACTTT. It translates to CASSDGQSSYNSPLHF.

The chain couples TRBV2 to TRBJ2-1; 9 bases align to TRBD1. Germline CDR1 and CDR2: SNHLY and FYNNEI. The CDR3 has 14 residues. The ends lost 8 bases at V and 7 bases at J; junction bases unmatched: 9. This chain's CDR3 is CASVDRGISNEQFF. For the CDR3, the DNA is TGTGCCAGCGTAGACAGGGGGATAAGTAATGAGCAGTTCTTC.

The chain carries TRBV27 and TRBJ1-2; no clear D gene. The CDR3 covers 12 residues. V was pared by 10 bases and J by 4 bases, with 13 bases between. Per the germline V gene, CDR1 is MNHEY and CDR2 is SMNVEV (reference sequence). The CDR3 nucleotides are TGTGCCACCCGGACGGTGCCCTATGGCTACACCTTC. This sequence encodes CATRTVPYGYTF.

CDR3 coding DNA: TGTGCCAGCAGTACCACCCCCCAGATAATCCCCCCTGAGCAGTACTTC. It codes for CASSTTPQIIPPEQYF. The chain combines TRBV27 with TRBJ2-7; D not resolved. V gave up 5 bases and J gave up 7 bases, with 24 bases separating them. This CDR3 contains 16 residues. Germline CDR1 and CDR2: MNHEY and SMNVEV (reference sequence).

The chain links TRBV29-1 to TRBJ2-1; D call uncertain. From germline, CDR1 is SQVTM and CDR2 ANQGSEA. The CDR3 runs 11 residues. V gave up 3 bases and J gave up 9 bases, with 9 bases separating them. The CDR3 coding sequence is TGCAGCGTTGAGTTCTCCAGTGAGCAGTTCTTC. It translates to CSVEFSSEQFF.

The CDR3 DNA reads as TGTGCCAGCTCACCATATAAGAAGATCTATGGCTACACCTTC. This sequence encodes CASSPYKKIYGYTF. The chain recombines TRBV18 with TRBJ1-2, with unresolved D. V was pared by 2 bases and J by 4 bases, with 11 bases between. There are 14 residues in the CDR3. Germline V CDR1 and CDR2: KGHSH, LQKENI.

V is TRBV9 and J is TRBJ2-2; 7 positions agree with TRBD2. Germline V gives CDR1 SGDLS, CDR2 YYNGEE. The V gene end was trimmed by 4 bases and the J gene end by 6 bases; junction bases not matched to a gene: 3. This CDR3 is built from 13 residues. DNA of the CDR3: TGTGCCAGCAGCAGAGGGAGGGCCGGGGAGCTGTTTTTT. Encoded protein: CASSRGRAGELFF.

The CDR3: CASRIAGTYEQYF. Written as DNA, the CDR3 is TGTGCCAGCAGAATCGCAGGAACCTACGAGCAGTACTTC. The chain joins TRBV6-1 to TRBJ2-7, with unresolved D. V lost 6 bases, J lost 2 bases, and 11 bases lay in between. CDR3 length: 13 amino acids. In germline, CDR1 is MNHNS, CDR2 SASEGT.

The chain uses TRBV28 and TRBJ2-7; perhaps TRBD1 as D (6 bases). The CDR3 extends over 12 amino acids. V was clipped by 8 bases and J by 4 bases, with 12 bases between them. Germline-derived CDR1 and CDR2 are MDHEN and SYDVKM. CDR3 DNA: TGTGCCAGCGAGGGGACATCATACGAGCAGTACTTC. It translates to CASEGTSYEQYF.

This chain uses TRBV11-2 with TRBJ1-2; the match to TRBD1 covers 7 bases. V trimming: 2 bases; J trimming: 4 bases; junction bases outside the gene matches: 7. CDR1 and CDR2 from the germline V gene are SGHAT and FQNNGV. The length of the CDR3 is 15 residues. The CDR3 DNA sequence: TGTGCCAGCAGCTTACTCGCCGGACAGGCCTATGGCTACACCTTC. Its translation: CASSLLAGQAYGYTF. Full variable domain (missing parts from reference TRBV11-2 and TRBJ1-2): EAGVAQSPRYKIIEKRQSVAFWCNPISGHATLYWYQQILGQGPKLLIQFQNNGVVDDSQLPKDRFSAERLKGVDSTLKIQPAKLEDSAVYLCASSLLAGQAYGYTFGSGTRLTVV.

The V and J genes are TRBV5-1 and TRBJ1-2, with D perhaps matching TRBD1 (5 bases). CDR3 size: 14 residues. Trimming cost V 0 bases and J 5 bases, with 11 bases left between them. Germline V CDR1 and CDR2: SGHRS, YFSETQ. DNA for the CDR3: TGCGCCAGCAGCTTGGCCCTGGGGGAATATGGCTACACCTTC. It yields the protein CASSLALGEYGYTF.

This clone came up once. V is TRBV2 and J is TRBJ1-2; 10 positions agree with TRBD1. Per germline, CDR1 SNHLY and CDR2 FYNNEI. After removal of 6 bases from V and 2 bases from J, the junction contained 0 bases not matched to a gene. The CDR3 has 13 amino acids. The CDR3 nucleotides read TGTGCCAGCAGGGACAGGGGGAACTATGGCTACACCTTC. Translation: CASRDRGNYGYTF. Together with reference TRBV2 and TRBJ1-2, the CDR3 gives the full variable domain: EPEVTQTPSHQVTQMGQEVILRCVPISNHLYFYWYRQILGQKVEFLVSFYNNEISEKSEIFDDQFSVERPDGSNFTLKIRSTKLEDSAMYFCASRDRGNYGYTFGSGTRLTVV.

This clone was seen just once. The rearrangement uses TRBV6-1 and TRBJ2-3; 14 bases align to TRBD2. The germline V gene encodes CDR1 MNHNS and CDR2 SASEGT. After removal of 4 bases from V and 2 bases from J, the junction contained 2 bases not matched to a gene. This CDR3 region has 16 residues. CDR3: CASSATSGGATDTQYF. The DNA of the CDR3 is TGTGCCAGCAGTGCGACTAGCGGGGGGGCCACAGATACGCAGTATTTT.

The CDR3 loop is CARSLVPDRGGYNEQFF. The DNA for the CDR3 is TGTGCCAGAAGCTTGGTCCCCGACAGGGGGGGTTACAATGAGCAGTTCTTC. The chain joins TRBV5-3 to TRBJ2-1, with 9 bases fitting TRBD1. TRBV5-3 is an ORF, and what it does is uncertain. The CDR3 extends over 17 amino acids. With 0 bases clipped from V and 4 bases from J, the junction kept 8 bases outside the gene matches.

V gene TRBV7-9 combines with J gene TRBJ2-3; TRBD1 is a possible D gene (5 bases). Trimming shortened V by 2 bases and J by 1 base, and 10 bases separated the two germline ends. The germline CDR1 and CDR2 sequences are SEHNR and FQNEAQ (reference sequence). The CDR3 extends over 15 amino acids. This chain's CDR3 is CASSLWQGRTDTQYF. The CDR3 nucleotides read TGTGCCAGCAGCTTATGGCAGGGTCGCACAGATACGCAGTATTTT.

This sequence joins TRBV29-1 and TRBJ2-3; 9 positions agree with TRBD2. With 4 bases clipped from V and 5 bases from J, the junction kept 7 bases outside the gene matches. Per the germline V gene, CDR1 is SQVTM and CDR2 is ANQGSEA. The CDR3 has 14 amino acids. CDR3 DNA: TGCAGCGTTGGAAAAGCGGGAGGTGGAGATACGCAGTATTTT. Its protein is CSVGKAGGGDTQYF.

The rearrangement joins TRBV10-3 to TRBJ1-2; 7 nucleotides agree with TRBD1. The V and J ends lost 10 bases and 9 bases, in that order; junction bases with no gene match: 14. Germline V gene data show CDR1 as ENHRY and CDR2 as SYGVKD. This CDR3 has 13 amino acids. This chain's CDR3 is CATRGGPAGSYTF. CDR3 in DNA: TGTGCCACCAGGGGGGGGCCAGCGGGAAGCTACACCTTC.

The CDR3 here is CASSSTVHSGNTIYF. CDR3 coding DNA: TGTGCCAGCAGCTCGACAGTTCATTCTGGAAACACCATATATTTT. This chain connects TRBV7-2 to TRBJ1-3; D possibly corresponds to TRBD1 (5 bases). The CDR3 has 15 amino acids. Germline lookup yields CDR1 SGHTA and CDR2 FQGNSA. V was trimmed by 4 bases and J by 1 base, leaving 11 bases between them. Full variable domain (remainder filled in from reference TRBV7-2 and TRBJ1-3): GAGVSQSPSNKVTEKGKDVELRCDPISGHTALYWYRQSLGQGLEFLIYFQGNSAPDKSGLPSDRFSAERTGGSVSTLTIQRTQQEDSAVYLCASSSTVHSGNTIYFGEGSWLTVV.

The chain recombines TRBV11-2 with TRBJ2-7, with D tentatively TRBD1 or TRBD2 (6 bases each). CDR1 and CDR2 from the germline V gene are SGHAT and FQNNGV. This CDR3 spans 14 amino acids. V lost 5 bases, J lost 4 bases, and 15 bases lay in between. The CDR3 reads CASSERGAGYEQYF. The CDR3 DNA sequence: TGTGCCAGCAGCGAAAGGGGGGCCGGGTACGAGCAGTACTTC.

This chain uses TRBV4-1 with TRBJ2-1; D is ambiguous. The V gene lost 0 bases and the J gene lost 4 bases, with 7 bases spanning the gap. This CDR3 has 14 amino acids. Germline CDR1 MGHRA, CDR2 YSYEKL. The CDR3 here is CASSQDLSYNEQFF. DNA for the CDR3: TGCGCCAGCAGCCAAGATCTCAGTTACAATGAGCAGTTCTTC.

This sequence joins TRBV18 and TRBJ1-1, with TRBD1 as a possible D gene (5 bases). There are 15 residues in the CDR3. Germline values: CDR1 KGHSH, CDR2 LQKENI. V was clipped by 1 base and J by 3 bases, with 12 bases between them. CDR3 in amino acids: CASSPRGSQDTEAFF. The DNA for the CDR3 is TGTGCCAGCTCACCACGGGGGAGCCAAGACACTGAAGCTTTCTTT.

This clone was detected only once. The chain joins TRBV5-1 to TRBJ2-4; D gene ambiguous. V lost 0 bases, J lost 2 bases, and 9 bases lay in between. The CDR3 length is 15 residues. CDR1 and CDR2 (germline): SGHRS, YFSETQ. CDR3 DNA: TGCGCCAGCAGCTTGGCCGACACCCCCAAAAACATTCAGTACTTC. This gives the protein CASSLADTPKNIQYF.

The chain links TRBV28 to TRBJ1-4; 7 positions match TRBD1. The length of the CDR3 is 15 residues. Unmatched junction bases numbered 9, after V lost 5 bases and J lost 6 bases. The germline V gene encodes CDR1 MDHEN and CDR2 SYDVKM. This chain's CDR3 is CASSRDSLGDEKLFF. CDR3 bases: TGTGCCAGCAGTCGGGACAGCTTGGGGGATGAAAAACTGTTTTTT.

A few counts support this clone. This chain uses TRBV4-3 with TRBJ1-4; unclear D gene. The V end was cut by 6 bases, the J end by 5 bases, with 16 bases between. Germline assignment: CDR1 LGHNA and CDR2 YSLEER. The CDR3 sequence is 15 residues long. The CDR3 DNA reads TGCGCCAGCAGGCGCGTCAGCCTAGCGAATGAAAAACTGTTTTTT. Amino acids: CASRRVSLANEKLFF.